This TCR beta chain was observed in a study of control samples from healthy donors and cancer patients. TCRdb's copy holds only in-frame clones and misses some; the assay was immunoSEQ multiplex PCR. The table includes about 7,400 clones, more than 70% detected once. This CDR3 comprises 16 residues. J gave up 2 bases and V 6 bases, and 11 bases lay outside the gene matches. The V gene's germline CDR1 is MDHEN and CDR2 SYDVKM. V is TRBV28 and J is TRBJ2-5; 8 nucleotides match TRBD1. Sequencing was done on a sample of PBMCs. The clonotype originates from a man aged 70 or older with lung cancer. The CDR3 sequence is CASRVRRRGLQETQYF. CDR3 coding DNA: TGTGCCAGCAGGGTCCGCCGCAGGGGGCTGCAAGAGACCCAGTACTTC.